This entry concerns a single T cell receptor beta chain. As yet, its antigen is unknown. The data originate from a study of CD8+CD57+ T cells in acquired aplastic anemia. General study findings and limits: Patients had fewer than 35 CD8+ CDR3 sequences in common with controls (the shared set).

Patients chosen for sequencing had shown CD8+CD57+ cell expansion by flow cytometry. The CDR3 runs 14 residues. V lost 8 bases and J lost 6; bases outside the gene matches: 11. CDR1 and CDR2 from the germline V gene are SQVTM and ANQGSEA. TCR beta VDJ and CDR3 profiling used genomic DNA as template. TCRdb used MiXCR to reprocess the reads, holding one entry per CDR3 protein. This table has 150,000 to 200,000 distinct CDR3 sequences, 48% appearing once. The V call is TRBV29-1, the J call TRBJ2-7, with 12 bases that match TRBD2. Source material: sorted CD4+, CD8+, or CD8+CD57+ T cells (not recorded which) from PBMCs. The sequence came from a human donor with aplastic anemia. The CDR3, as DNA: TGCAGCCCGGGGACTAGCGGGCCTTTTGTCGAGCAGTACTTC. It yields the protein CSPGTSGPFVEQYF.